Shown below are 8 T cell receptor beta chains from a single sample sequenced in a study of CD8+ T cells in alopecia areata. RNA, once extracted, was reverse transcribed into cDNA for use as the sequencing template. The protocol was immunoSEQ multiplex PCR, while the TCRdb copy is restricted to in-frame clones and leaves out a portion. The sample records 95,000 to 120,000 clones, 50% to 70% being singletons. Sequencing input: NKG2D-low CD8+ T cells sorted from blood. These receptors originate from a human donor with alopecia areata.

The gene calls are TRBV6-5 and TRBJ2-7; D unclear. V lost 2 bases, J lost 3 bases, and 11 bases lay in between. Per germline, CDR1 MNHEY and CDR2 SVGAGI. The CDR3 is 14 amino acids. The CDR3 sequence: CASSYPGSGYEQYF. CDR3 sequence (DNA): TGTGCCAGCAGTTACCCTGGCAGTGGCTACGAGCAGTACTTC.

J is TRBJ1-5 and V is TRBV30, with D unresolved. Trimming took off 2 bases at V and 1 base at J, with 12 bases between the two ends. CDR3 length: 15 residues. In germline, CDR1 is GTSNPN, CDR2 SVGIG (reference sequence). CDR3 coding DNA: TGTGCCTGGAGTCTTAACCCGGGGAGCAATCAGCCCCAGCATTTT. This encodes CAWSLNPGSNQPQHF.

The chain combines TRBV25-1 with TRBJ2-7; no reliable D call. CDR1 MGHDK and CDR2 SYGVNS come from the germline V gene. V was clipped by 1 base and J by 0 bases, with 7 bases between them. The CDR3 extends over 14 amino acids. Here the CDR3 DNA reads TGTGCCAGCAGTGAATGGCCAGCCTCCTACGAGCAGTACTTC. This gives the protein CASSEWPASYEQYF.

This clone has only a few counts. The chain uses TRBV15 and TRBJ2-1; 7 bases line up with TRBD1. V was clipped by 4 bases and J by 6 bases; unmatched bases: 6. This CDR3 region has 14 residues. The germline gives CDR1 LNHNV, CDR2 YYDKDF (reference sequence). The CDR3 DNA follows: TGTGCCACCAGCATACAGGACAGGCCCAATGAGCAGTTCTTC. It codes for CATSIQDRPNEQFF.

This clone was seen a handful of times. V and J are TRBV6-5 and TRBJ2-1; the D is unclear. The germline V and J ends were trimmed by 1 base and 6 bases, with 1 base remaining between them. The CDR3 consists of 11 residues. Germline V gene sequence: CDR1 MNHEY, CDR2 SVGAGI. For the CDR3, the DNA is TGTGCCAGCAGTTACTTCAATGAGCAGTTCTTC. This codes for CASSYFNEQFF.

This chain links TRBV2 with TRBJ1-5; 9 bases match TRBD1. Germline assignment: CDR1 SNHLY and CDR2 FYNNEI. J gave up 3 bases and V 5 bases, and 5 bases lay outside the gene matches. CDR3 length: 15 residues. For the CDR3, the DNA is TGTGCCAGCAGTCTCTGGGACAGGGACAATCAGCCCCAGCATTTT. It encodes CASSLWDRDNQPQHF.

This chain connects TRBV9 to TRBJ2-1; 8 bases map to TRBD2. This CDR3 contains 14 residues. Germline CDR1 SGDLS, CDR2 YYNGEE. V gave up 7 bases and J gave up 0 bases; unmatched junction bases: 3. The CDR3 is CASQSGSSYNEQFF. CDR3 nucleotide sequence: TGTGCCAGCCAAAGCGGGAGCTCCTACAATGAGCAGTTCTTC. The variable domain in full, with the rest retrieved from reference TRBV9 and TRBJ2-1, is DSGVTQTPKHLITATGQRVTLRCSPRSGDLSVYWYQQSLDQGLQFLIQYYNGEERAKGNILERFSAQQFPDLHSELNLSSLELGDSALYFCASQSGSSYNEQFFGPGTRLTVL.

The chain uses TRBV7-8 and TRBJ1-2, with 8 bases fitting TRBD1. The CDR3 runs 14 residues. V trimming: 5 bases; J trimming: 7 bases; junction bases outside the gene matches: 9. Germline CDR1 is SGHVS and CDR2 is FQNEAQ. The CDR3 nucleotides read TGTGCCAGCAGCGAACGGGCAGGGGGCTCTGGCTACACCTTC. Its translation: CASSERAGGSGYTF.